Each of the 27 T cell receptor beta chains below was sequenced from the same sample in a study of shared clonotypes between healthy human individuals. Produced via immunoSEQ multiplex PCR; TCRdb's table is partial and in-frame only. Here the sample spans around 1.1 million clones, approximately 80% being singletons. Specimen: memory CD4+ T cells from PBMCs. Subset of the sample: CD45RA-negative fraction. The receptors come from a young man in good health. Some clones in this sample may be carry-over from other donors' samples.

The chain carries TRBV11-2 and TRBJ2-1; perhaps TRBD2 as D (5 bases). Trimming shortened V by 5 bases and J by 10 bases, and 18 bases separated the two germline ends. Germline V gene data show CDR1 as SGHAT and CDR2 as FQNNGV. This CDR3 region has 14 residues. CDR3 coding DNA: TGTGCCAGCAGCCAGGCCCGGCTAGCCCGCGAGCAGTTCTTC. This sequence encodes CASSQARLAREQFF.

This chain uses TRBV7-9 with TRBJ2-3; 9 bases match TRBD2. The CDR3 is made up of 15 amino acids. V trimming: 5 bases; J trimming: 0 bases; junction bases outside the gene matches: 3. Germline assignment: CDR1 SEHNR and CDR2 FQNEAQ (reference sequence). CDR3 coding DNA: TGTGCCAGCAGCCCGGGACTAGCAAGCACAGATACGCAGTATTTT. Its protein product is CASSPGLASTDTQYF.

This chain connects TRBV30 to TRBJ2-1; 7 bases align to TRBD2. CDR1 and CDR2 (germline): GTSNPN, SVGIG (reference sequence). The CDR3 has 16 amino acids. V shed 8 bases and J 2 bases; nucleotides not matched to a gene: 15. The CDR3 loop reads CAGTEAGGSPYNEQFF. The CDR3 bases are TGTGCCGGAACCGAGGCGGGCGGGAGTCCCTACAATGAGCAGTTCTTC.

This clone was counted a few times. Different DNA sequences within this sample yield the same CDR3. V is TRBV20-1 and J is TRBJ2-2; the D is unclear. The germline CDR1 and CDR2 sequences are DFQATT and SNEGSKA (reference sequence). This CDR3 region has 10 residues. V lost 7 bases and J lost 5, with 5 bases in between. As DNA, the CDR3 is TGCAGTGTCCTAACCGGGGAGCTGTTTTTT. It yields the protein CSVLTGELFF.

The chain is built from TRBV14 and TRBJ1-1; 9 bases align to TRBD1. With 4 bases clipped from V and 4 bases from J, the junction kept 1 base outside the gene matches. The germline V gene encodes CDR1 SGHDN and CDR2 FVKESK. This CDR3 comprises 13 residues. CDR3 sequence: CASSLTGGTEAFF. CDR3 DNA: TGTGCCAGCAGCCTGACAGGGGGCACTGAAGCTTTCTTT.

The chain uses TRBV6-5 and TRBJ1-5, with unresolved D. V lost 0 bases and J lost 0, with 6 bases in between. CDR1 and CDR2 from the germline V gene are MNHEY and SVGAGI. The CDR3 runs 15 residues. The CDR3, as DNA: TGTGCCAGCAGTTACTCGCTACATAGCAATCAGCCCCAGCATTTT. This gives the protein CASSYSLHSNQPQHF.

The chain combines TRBV2 with TRBJ1-1, with D perhaps matching TRBD1 (5 bases). Trimming removed 7 bases from V and 3 bases from J, with 12 bases in between. Germline lookup yields CDR1 SNHLY and CDR2 FYNNEI. This CDR3 contains 13 residues. The CDR3 spells CASTTSRDTEAFF. CDR3 sequence (DNA): TGTGCCAGCACCACCAGCAGGGACACTGAAGCTTTCTTT.

This clone was counted once. This chain joins TRBV6-6 and TRBJ1-1; 8 nucleotides line up with TRBD1. The germline V gene encodes CDR1 MNHNY and CDR2 SVGAGI (reference sequence). V shed 6 bases, J shed 1 base, and the junction held 4 bases outside the gene matches. The CDR3 contains 14 residues. The CDR3 sequence is CASSYRGENTEAFF. The DNA for the CDR3 is TGTGCCAGCAGCTACAGGGGGGAGAACACTGAAGCTTTCTTT.

The V gene is TRBV18, the J gene TRBJ1-3, with D uncertain. Germline-derived CDR1 and CDR2 are KGHSH and LQKENI. The CDR3 loop spans 16 amino acids. Trimming removed 1 base at V and 7 bases at J, with 17 bases between. The CDR3 here is CASSPLSTSSGNTIYF. The CDR3 bases are TGTGCCAGCTCACCACTGTCGACTTCAAGCGGGAACACCATATATTTT. The whole variable domain, filled in from reference TRBV18 and TRBJ1-3, reads NAGVMQNPRHLVRRRGQEARLRCSPMKGHSHVYWYRQLPEEGLKFMVYLQKENIIDESGMPKERFSAEFPKEGPSILRIQQVVRGDSAAYFCASSPLSTSSGNTIYFGEGSWLTVV.

V usage is TRBV7-8 and J usage is TRBJ2-3, with D unclear. V lost 2 bases and J 4 bases, leaving 7 bases between the germline ends. This CDR3 region has 13 residues. From germline, CDR1 is SGHVS and CDR2 FQNEAQ. CDR3 residues: CASSLTEADTQYF. Here the CDR3 DNA reads TGTGCCAGCAGCTTAACAGAAGCAGATACGCAGTATTTT.

The chain couples TRBV6-6 to TRBJ2-1, with 7 bases fitting TRBD2. J was trimmed by 9 bases and V by 5 bases; bases with no gene match: 16. Per the germline V gene, CDR1 is MNHNY and CDR2 is SVGAGI (reference sequence). The length of the CDR3 is 16 residues. DNA of the CDR3: TGTGCCAGCAGTATGTTTGAGACTAGCCTGTTGTCTGAGCAGTTCTTC. It specifies CASSMFETSLLSEQFF.

V usage is TRBV5-6 and J usage is TRBJ1-6, with D possibly matching TRBD1 (6 bases). Germline loops: CDR1 SGHDT, CDR2 YYEEEE. V was trimmed by 2 bases and J by 10 bases, leaving 13 bases between them. The CDR3 runs to 14 residues. CDR3 DNA: TGTGCCAGCAGCTTAACAGGGAGAGACTCACCCCTCCACTTT. It encodes CASSLTGRDSPLHF.

This chain uses TRBV18 with TRBJ1-2, with 7 bases lining up with TRBD1. Germline V CDR1 and CDR2: KGHSH, LQKENI. This CDR3 region has 16 residues. The V gene end was trimmed by 3 bases and the J gene end by 3 bases; junction bases not matched to a gene: 10. The DNA for the CDR3 is TGTGCCAGCTCACCCAGGAACACAGGGGACGACTATGGCTACACCTTC. It specifies CASSPRNTGDDYGYTF. Together with reference TRBV18 and TRBJ1-2, the CDR3 gives the full variable domain: NAGVMQNPRHLVRRRGQEARLRCSPMKGHSHVYWYRQLPEEGLKFMVYLQKENIIDESGMPKERFSAEFPKEGPSILRIQQVVRGDSAAYFCASSPRNTGDDYGYTFGSGTRLTVV.

The rearrangement uses TRBV27 and TRBJ2-1, with 8 nucleotides matching TRBD2. Germline CDR1 is MNHEY and CDR2 is SMNVEV (reference sequence). Losses at the gene ends were 3 bases for V and 2 bases for J; bases not matched to a gene: 0. This CDR3 has 14 amino acids. CDR3 nucleotides: TGTGCCAGCAGTTTCGGGAGGGCCTACAATGAGCAGTTCTTC. Protein sequence: CASSFGRAYNEQFF.

V and J are TRBV9 and TRBJ2-7, with TRBD2 matching over 10 bases. With 0 bases clipped from V and 1 base from J, the junction kept 4 bases outside the gene matches. In germline, CDR1 is SGDLS, CDR2 YYNGEE. This CDR3 spans 16 amino acids. The DNA for the CDR3 is TGTGCCAGCAGCGTAGGGCCTAGCGGGGGATCCTACGAGCAGTACTTC. The encoded protein is CASSVGPSGGSYEQYF.

J is TRBJ1-2 and V is TRBV7-9, with D unresolved. There are 15 residues in the CDR3. Germline-derived CDR1 and CDR2 are SEHNR and FQNEAQ (reference sequence). V lost 5 bases and J lost 8, with 21 bases in between. Here the CDR3 DNA reads TGTGCCAGCAGCCCGGTCGGCCAGGACCCTTCCGGCTACACCTTC. It encodes CASSPVGQDPSGYTF.

The V and J genes are TRBV5-1 and TRBJ1-1; 9 nucleotides line up with TRBD1. V was pared by 4 bases and J by 5 bases, with 9 bases of the junction left unmatched. CDR1 is SGHRS and CDR2 is YFSETQ in the germline V gene. The CDR3 sequence is 15 residues long. The CDR3 bases are TGCGCCAGCAGCCAAGGGACAGGGTTCGTTACTGAAGCTTTCTTT. Its translation: CASSQGTGFVTEAFF.

This clone was detected once. This sequence joins TRBV10-3 and TRBJ2-6, with D possibly TRBD1 on 6 matching bases. The V end lost 11 bases, the J end lost 2 bases, and 16 bases lay between the germline ends. Per germline, CDR1 ENHRY and CDR2 SYGVKD. The CDR3 contains 15 residues. In nucleotides, the CDR3 is TGTGCCTCCAGGACAGAGGAAACTGGGGCCAACGTCCTGACTTTC. Protein: CASRTEETGANVLTF.

The chain has TRBV29-1 and TRBJ2-5, with D unresolved. Trimming shortened V by 5 bases and J by 2 bases, and 9 bases separated the two germline ends. Per the germline V gene, CDR1 is SQVTM and CDR2 is ANQGSEA. CDR3 length: 12 residues. The CDR3 here is CSVIQLQETQYF. As DNA, the CDR3 is TGCAGCGTTATACAGTTACAAGAGACCCAGTACTTC.

This clone has more than one count but fewer than ten. The chain carries TRBV29-1 and TRBJ2-2; D is possibly TRBD2 (6 bases). CDR1 and CDR2 from the germline V gene are SQVTM and ANQGSEA. CDR3 length: 17 residues. The ends were cut back, 7 bases at V and 0 bases at J, with 21 bases in the middle. The CDR3 sequence is CSAGGTVGAANTGELFF. The CDR3, as DNA: TGCAGCGCCGGAGGGACGGTTGGCGCCGCGAACACCGGGGAGCTGTTTTTT.

V usage is TRBV21-1 and J usage is TRBJ2-2. TRBV21-1 counts as a pseudogene. The CDR3 has 19 residues. The CDR3 bases are TGTGCCAGCAGCAAGTCTCCACTCAGGGGGGGACCGAACACCGGGGAGCTGTTTTTT. Translated, it gives CASSKSPLRGGPNTGELFF.

This chain joins TRBV6-4 and TRBJ1-1; D is unresolved. In germline, CDR1 is MRHNA, CDR2 SNTAGT. Trimming shortened V by 4 bases and J by 2 bases, and 8 bases separated the two germline ends. The CDR3 contains 13 residues. The CDR3 DNA reads TGTGCCAGCAGTGTAGCGACAAACACTGAAGCTTTCTTT. Its protein is CASSVATNTEAFF.

The V call is TRBV15, the J call TRBJ2-5; 7 bases fit TRBD1. Losses at the gene ends were 6 bases for V and 2 bases for J; bases not matched to a gene: 3. There are 13 residues in the CDR3. From germline, CDR1 is LNHNV and CDR2 YYDKDF (reference sequence). The CDR3 coding sequence is TGTGCCACCAGTTTCAGGGGGCAAGAGACCCAGTACTTC. This encodes CATSFRGQETQYF. The full variable domain, rest sourced from reference TRBV15 and TRBJ2-5, is DAMVIQNPRYQVTQFGKPVTLSCSQTLNHNVMYWYQQKSSQAPKLLFHYYDKDFNNEADTPDNFQSRRPNTSFCFLDIRSPGLGDTAMYLCATSFRGQETQYFGPGTRLLVL.

The V gene is TRBV2, the J gene TRBJ2-5; TRBD2 matches at 11 bases. V lost 4 bases and J lost 5; bases outside the gene matches: 9. Germline V gives CDR1 SNHLY, CDR2 FYNNEI. The CDR3 contains 16 residues. The CDR3 sequence is CASSATGTSGAETQYF. The CDR3 region has the DNA TGTGCCAGCAGTGCTACCGGGACTAGCGGAGCGGAGACCCAGTACTTC.

The chain links TRBV6-5 to TRBJ2-1, with a tentative D call TRBD2 (5 bases). Trimming shortened V by 8 bases and J by 7 bases, and 9 bases separated the two germline ends. The CDR3 sequence is 11 residues long. Germline loops: CDR1 MNHEY, CDR2 SVGAGI. In DNA form, the CDR3 reads TGTGCCAGCCTACGAGGGAATGAGCAGTTCTTC. Translating it yields CASLRGNEQFF.

The genes are TRBV6-5 and TRBJ1-2; D gene unclear. The CDR3 loop spans 13 amino acids. In germline, CDR1 is MNHEY, CDR2 SVGAGI. V lost 6 bases and J 8 bases, leaving 16 bases between the germline ends. CDR3 bases: TGTGCCAGCAGAATTGGGCCGGGGTTCGGCTACACCTTC. Its translation is CASRIGPGFGYTF.

This clone is a singleton in its sample. The V call is TRBV6-5, the J call TRBJ1-2, with D perhaps matching TRBD1 (6 bases). The CDR3 has 15 amino acids. The ends were cut back, 6 bases at V and 4 bases at J, with 18 bases in the middle. The germline gives CDR1 MNHEY, CDR2 SVGAGI. DNA of the CDR3: TGTGCCAGCAGCCCCTGGGGGGGGCAGGTCTATGGCTACACCTTC. Protein: CASSPWGGQVYGYTF.